Below, 26 T cell receptor beta chains from the same sample are listed, as sequenced in a study of read filtering for tumor transcriptome and immune sequencing. From around 0.4 ug of RNA, a library with molecular barcoded alpha/delta and beta/gamma adaptors was made. TCRdb reanalysed the reads using MiXCR and keeps one entry per CDR3 protein. The data contain some 41,000 distinct CDR3 sequences, roughly 13% of them singletons. The source material was a population of CD138-negative cells sorted from bone marrow. The receptors here all came from a donor at least 40 years old with multiple myeloma.

This clonotype was picked up many times. The chain carries TRBV7-9 and TRBJ2-5, with D possibly being TRBD1 (5 bases). This CDR3 is 15 amino acids long. Germline V gives CDR1 SEHNR, CDR2 FQNEAQ (reference sequence). Deletions cut 6 bases from V and 4 bases from J, with 18 bases between. CDR3 residues: CASRPPEQGIETQYF. The CDR3 DNA reads as TGTGCCAGCAGGCCCCCGGAGCAGGGAATAGAGACCCAGTACTTC.

In its sample, this clonotype was seen many times. The V and J genes are TRBV12-3 or TRBV12-4 and TRBJ1-4; 9 positions agree with TRBD1. V lost 5 bases, J lost 10 bases, and 8 bases stayed unmatched. The CDR3 sequence is 14 residues long. The CDR3 DNA sequence: TGTGCCAGCAGTCGCCCGGGACAGGGAGGAAAACTGTTTTTT. Translated, it gives CASSRPGQGGKLFF.

This clonotype was recorded many times. The chain uses TRBV5-1 and TRBJ2-5; 10 bases fit TRBD2. After removal of 0 bases from V and 0 bases from J, the junction contained 8 bases not matched to a gene. The CDR3 extends over 18 amino acids. Germline CDR1 reads SGHRS; CDR2 reads YFSETQ. The CDR3 is CASSLVGGLAENQETQYF. CDR3 nucleotide sequence: TGCGCCAGCAGCTTGGTGGGAGGACTAGCGGAAAACCAAGAGACCCAGTACTTC.

The table lists this clonotype with many counts. The chain has TRBV11-2 and TRBJ2-3, with D tentatively TRBD2 (5 bases). CDR1 SGHAT and CDR2 FQNNGV come from the germline V gene. V lost 1 base and J 1 base, leaving 12 bases between the germline ends. The CDR3 runs to 16 residues. The chain's CDR3 is CASSLVGGRGTDTQYF. CDR3 in DNA: TGTGCCAGCAGCTTAGTCGGCGGGCGGGGCACAGATACGCAGTATTTT.

This chain joins TRBV6-1 and TRBJ1-1, with TRBD1 identical over 7 bases. Germline CDR1 and CDR2: MNHNS and SASEGT. The CDR3 covers 14 residues. The junction had 7 bases not matched to a gene; V was cut back by 7 bases and J by 2 bases. The CDR3 sequence is CASKLDRANTEAFF. CDR3 sequence (DNA): TGTGCCAGCAAATTAGACAGGGCTAACACTGAAGCTTTCTTT.

Note on this clonotype: This may arise from a read error, as a much more abundant clone is one base away. V is TRBV20-1 and J is TRBJ1-1; 8 positions match TRBD1. V gave up 7 bases and J gave up 0 bases; unmatched junction bases: 10. Germline values: CDR1 DFQATT, CDR2 SNEGSKA (reference sequence). The CDR3 runs 15 residues. CDR3 residues: CSGPRTGKMNTEAFF. CDR3 sequence (DNA): TGCAGTGGCCCCAGGACAGGGAAGATGAACACTGAAGCTTTCTTT.

The chain recombines TRBV12-3 or TRBV12-4 with TRBJ2-7; 13 bases match TRBD2. The CDR3 loop spans 17 amino acids. The V segment lost 5 bases and the J segment 4 bases; nucleotides outside the gene matches: 11. The CDR3 sequence: CASSRRTSGSFGYEQYF. The CDR3 nucleotides are TGTGCCAGCAGTCGACGGACTAGCGGGAGTTTCGGATACGAGCAGTACTTC.

This clonotype was seen at least ten times. The chain carries TRBV7-9 and TRBJ2-2; D is uncertain. CDR1 and CDR2 (germline): SEHNR, FQNEAQ (reference sequence). Trimming removed 4 bases from V and 6 bases from J, with 15 bases in between. The CDR3 sequence is 15 residues long. The CDR3 DNA sequence: TGTGCCAGCAGCTCCCCCTCGGTGTATGCCGGGGAGCTGTTTTTT. Residues: CASSSPSVYAGELFF.

This clonotype was seen at least ten times. The CDR3 DNA reads TGCAGTGCTAGAGATGGGGGCGGGACCCCCTACGAGCAGTACTTC. Protein: CSARDGGGTPYEQYF. V usage is TRBV20-1 and J usage is TRBJ2-7; D is perhaps TRBD1 or TRBD2 (6 bases each). The CDR3 covers 15 residues. In germline, CDR1 is DFQATT, CDR2 SNEGSKA (reference sequence). The V gene lost 0 bases and the J gene lost 2 bases, with 14 bases spanning the gap.

This clonotype appeared many times. The V and J genes are TRBV29-1 and TRBJ2-4; possible D gene TRBD1, 5 bases. This CDR3 is built from 12 residues. V shed 3 bases and J shed 10 bases, with 13 bases lying between them. Looked up from germline, CDR1 is SQVTM and CDR2 is ANQGSEA. CDR3 sequence: CSVDGDRDIQYF. DNA for the CDR3: TGCAGCGTTGACGGCGACAGAGATATTCAGTACTTC.

This clonotype was counted at least ten times. The chain uses TRBV29-1 and TRBJ2-3; D gene unclear. Germline assignment: CDR1 SQVTM and CDR2 ANQGSEA. V was clipped by 3 bases and J by 4 bases, with 5 bases between them. This CDR3 contains 11 residues. The CDR3 coding sequence is TGCAGCGTTGATAGGGCAGATACGCAGTATTTT. It specifies CSVDRADTQYF.

This clonotype is medium-sized (0.01 to 0.1%) within its sample. The chain recombines TRBV5-1 with TRBJ1-2; 10 bases line up with TRBD1. Trimming cost V 3 bases and J 8 bases; bases outside gene matches: 4. Germline CDR1 and CDR2: SGHRS and YFSETQ. This CDR3 region has 13 residues. This CDR3 reads CASSSRTGGGYTF. The CDR3 coding sequence is TGCGCCAGCAGCTCAAGGACAGGGGGAGGCTACACCTTC.

In its sample, this clonotype was seen many times. The CDR3 ends on some other residue instead of the conserved phenylalanine or tryptophan, so this is likely a read error. The J gene is TRBJ2-1, the V gene TRBV7-8; D remains ambiguous. Deletions cut 5 bases from V and 2 bases from J, with 13 bases between. CDR3 length equals 15 residues. Germline V gives CDR1 SGHVS, CDR2 FQNEAQ. CDR3 protein: CASSPVPEPYNEQFL. The CDR3 bases are TGTGCCAGCAGCCCTGTACCGGAGCCCTACAATGAGCAGTTCCTC.

This clonotype showed up just a few times. This may arise from a read error, as a much more abundant clone is one base away. The chain employs TRBV20-1 and TRBJ1-2; D is undetermined. Germline CDR1 is DFQATT and CDR2 is SNEGSKA (reference sequence). The length of the CDR3 is 16 residues. The CDR3 sequence: CIARGETGDWSYGYTF. CDR3 sequence (DNA): TGCATTGCTAGAGGAGAGACTGGTGATTGGAGCTATGGCTACACCTTC.

This clonotype showed up many times. CDR3 in amino acids: CSARDLWTSGSSYNEQFF. CDR3 nucleotide sequence: TGCAGTGCTAGAGATCTCTGGACTAGCGGGAGCTCCTACAATGAGCAGTTCTTC. The rearrangement joins TRBV20-1 to TRBJ2-1, with TRBD2 matching over 13 bases. This CDR3 is 18 amino acids long. In germline, CDR1 is DFQATT, CDR2 SNEGSKA (reference sequence). With 0 bases clipped from V and 0 bases from J, the junction kept 5 bases outside the gene matches.

This clonotype was seen only a few times. The rearrangement links TRBV4-1 to TRBJ2-3, with D perhaps matching TRBD1 (6 bases). This CDR3 comprises 14 residues. Per the germline V gene, CDR1 is MGHRA and CDR2 is YSYEKL. V lost 8 bases and J 0 bases, leaving 12 bases between the germline ends. In DNA form, the CDR3 reads TGCGCCAGCTCTCCAGGGGTTAGCACAGATACGCAGTATTTT. Translated: CASSPGVSTDTQYF.

This clonotype showed up many times. V gene TRBV6-5 combines with J gene TRBJ1-6; D may be TRBD1 (6 bases). Trimming cost V 2 bases and J 1 base, with 12 bases left between them. The CDR3 is 17 residues long. Germline loops: CDR1 MNHEY, CDR2 SVGAGI. The CDR3 nucleotides read TGTGCCAGCAGTTACGCGGGGGGCGCGTCCTATAATTCACCCCTCCACTTT. This gives the protein CASSYAGGASYNSPLHF.

The sample holds a few counts of this clonotype. This may be a read error, as it is one base from a much larger clone. The CDR3 DNA reads TGCAATGCTACGACTAGCGGGTCTAGCTCCTACAATGAGCAGTTCTTC. Translated, it gives CNATTSGSSSYNEQFF. This chain joins TRBV20-1 and TRBJ2-1; 10 nucleotides align to TRBD2. Per germline, CDR1 DFQATT and CDR2 SNEGSKA (reference sequence). The CDR3 runs to 16 residues.

This clonotype was counted between two and nine times. A read error may explain this, as a much larger clone is one base away. This chain links TRBV3-1 with TRBJ2-1; TRBD2 might be the D (5 bases). This CDR3 is built from 15 residues. Germline V gene data show CDR1 as LGHDT and CDR2 as YNNKEL (reference sequence). The CDR3 sequence is CASSQGAGTYNGQFF. CDR3 DNA sequence: TGTGCCAGCAGCCAAGGGGCGGGTACCTACAATGGGCAGTTCTTC.

This clonotype appeared many times. This chain uses TRBV10-2 with TRBJ1-2; no clear D gene. V was trimmed by 0 bases and J by 6 bases, leaving 8 bases between them. CDR1 is WSHSY and CDR2 is SAAADI in the germline V gene. The CDR3 loop spans 13 amino acids. CDR3 nucleotides: TGCGCCAGCAGTGAGTCGTTAGGGCATGGCTACACCTTC. Its translation is CASSESLGHGYTF.

With regard to this clonotype: A read error is possible here, since a much larger clone lies one base away. The chain is built from TRBV7-6 and TRBJ2-1; D unresolved. CDR1 is SGHVS and CDR2 is FNYEAQ in the germline V gene. The CDR3 sequence is 13 residues long. The CDR3 region has the DNA TGTGCCAGCAGCGCAACGTTGGAGAATGAGCGGTTCTTC. The encoded protein is CASSATLENERFF.

This clonotype has a count of ten or more. CDR3 nucleotide sequence: TGTGCCAGCAGCTTTGGGGAGGACACTGAAGCTTTCTTT. Translating gives CASSFGEDTEAFF. The chain links TRBV7-2 to TRBJ1-1; D gene unclear. V was cut by 3 bases and J by 3 bases, with 8 bases left in between. This CDR3 has 13 residues. Germline V gene sequence: CDR1 SGHTA, CDR2 FQGNSA.

This clonotype came up many times. The chain carries TRBV3-1 and TRBJ2-7, with D perhaps assigned TRBD1 or TRBD2 (5 bases each). Trimming took off 0 bases at V and 5 bases at J, with 8 bases between the two ends. The CDR3 loop spans 13 amino acids. Per the germline V gene, CDR1 is LGHDT and CDR2 is YNNKEL (reference sequence). The CDR3 DNA is TGTGCCAGCAGCCAAGATTGGGACGACGAGCAGTACTTC. Encoded protein: CASSQDWDDEQYF.

V is TRBV18 and J is TRBJ2-3; no firm D call. The CDR3 runs to 13 residues. Between the trimmed V and J ends, which lost 6 bases and 2 bases, there was a span of 9 bases. Germline CDR1 reads KGHSH; CDR2 reads LQKENI. CDR3 in amino acids: CASSPSLTDTQYF. CDR3 DNA: TGTGCCAGCTCGCCGTCCCTCACAGATACGCAGTATTTT.

As regards this clonotype: A far larger clone is one base from this, pointing to a likely read error. V gene TRBV5-1 combines with J gene TRBJ1-4; D remains ambiguous. The J call is in doubt because the DNA end fits TRBJ2-3 better. The CDR3 has 16 residues. Germline values: CDR1 SGHRS, CDR2 YFSETQ. The CDR3 loop is CVSSLARTGPADTQYF. In DNA, the CDR3 is TGCGTCAGCAGCTTGGCCCGAACGGGTCCGGCAGATACGCAGTATTTT.

This clonotype was observed many times. The chain uses TRBV7-9 and TRBJ2-1; 13 bases are a match to TRBD2. The J segment lost 7 bases and the V segment lost 5 bases, leaving 8 bases of the junction unmatched. CDR3 length: 16 residues. CDR1 and CDR2 from the germline V gene are SEHNR and FQNEAQ (reference sequence). In DNA, the CDR3 is TGTGCCAGCAGCGGGACTAGCGGGGAGGGATGGAATGAGCAGTTCTTC. Its translation: CASSGTSGEGWNEQFF.